The 6 T cell receptor beta chains reported below all come from one sample, sequenced in a study of T cells in Graves' hyperthyroidism and ophthalmopathy (dated by TCRdb to the late 2010s). The method was multiplex PCR. Sequencing relied on an Illumina HiSeq 2000. The TCR beta CDR3 regions were amplified from the RNA transcripts. The TCR CDR3 was subjected to a first round of RT-PCR using the HTBI primer set and the Qiagen OneStep RT-PCR kit. The public reads were quality trimmed at Q25 with fastp and then assembled into clones with MiXCR by TCRdb, keeping productive beta chains. Rows matching on CDR3 protein sequence are summarized as one entry with the most common DNA and genes. The sample table holds approximately 370,000 distinct CDR3 sequences, of which approximately 18% were seen once. Roughly 35% of the sample rests with the top ten. Sequencing was performed on blood. These receptors originate from a woman aged 30 to 39 with Graves' hyperthyroidism that later progressed to Graves' ophthalmopathy.

This clonotype was detected many times. V gene TRBV7-9 combines with J gene TRBJ2-5, with 7 positions matching TRBD1. V lost 4 bases to trimming and J lost 3 bases; unmatched junction nucleotides: 8. This CDR3 region has 15 residues. From germline, CDR1 is SEHNR and CDR2 FQNEAQ (reference sequence). The CDR3: CASSSQGTDKETQYF. The CDR3, as DNA: TGTGCCAGCAGCTCGCAAGGGACAGACAAAGAGACCCAGTACTTC.

This clonotype came up a few times. The gene calls are TRBV24-1 and TRBJ1-5, with D uncertain. Germline CDR1 is KGHDR and CDR2 is SFDVKD. The length of the CDR3 is 17 residues. V lost 2 bases and J 5 bases, leaving 18 bases between the germline ends. CDR3 loop: CATSDSSWTEVHQPQHF. CDR3 DNA sequence: TGTGCCACCAGTGATTCCTCATGGACGGAGGTCCATCAGCCCCAGCATTTT.

This clonotype was found many times. The chain combines TRBV11-2 with TRBJ2-7; maybe TRBD2 (6 bases). V was pared by 6 bases and J by 2 bases, with 11 bases between. The CDR3 is 13 amino acids. CDR1 and CDR2 from the germline V gene are SGHAT and FQNNGV. The DNA for the CDR3 is TGTGCCAGCAGTCCGACTAGGGCCTACGAGCAGTACTTC. This codes for CASSPTRAYEQYF.

This clonotype was seen ten or more times. The V gene is TRBV12-3 or TRBV12-4, the J gene TRBJ2-7; a possible D gene is TRBD2 (5 bases). This CDR3 is built from 14 residues. V lost 1 base to trimming and J lost 5 bases, with 12 bases between them. DNA of the CDR3: TGTGCCAGCAGTTTAGGGCTAGCTATGGACGAGCAGTACTTC. Translation: CASSLGLAMDEQYF.

This clonotype was detected many times. V is TRBV27 and J is TRBJ2-1; D is ambiguous. Trimming cost V 3 bases and J 8 bases, with 5 bases left between them. Germline assignment: CDR1 MNHEY and CDR2 SMNVEV (reference sequence). The CDR3 length is 11 residues. The CDR3 DNA sequence: TGTGCCAGCAGTTTCGGGTATGAGCAGTTCTTC. Translating gives CASSFGYEQFF.

About this clonotype: A much larger clone differs from this one at a single base, so this may be a read error. This chain links TRBV5-8 with TRBJ2-3; possibly TRBD1 or TRBD2 for D (6 bases each). The CDR3 sequence is 14 residues long. The germline V gene has CDR1 SGHTS and CDR2 YDEGEE. V was pared by 4 bases and J by 5 bases, with 14 bases between. The chain's CDR3 is CASSLRGRGDTQYF. CDR3 DNA sequence: TGTGCCAGCAGCCTTCGGGGGCGCGGAGATACGCAGTATTTT.